Listed below are T cell receptor beta chains from one sample, sequenced in a study of blood T cell repertoires in COVID-19. The method was immunoSEQ multiplex PCR; TCRdb's version includes in-frame clones alone and lacks a portion of them. This table holds 83,000 or so clones, more than 85% found once. Sample: peripheral blood. These receptors came from a man of 80 years or more with active or convalescent COVID-19. Both conserved end residues are part of each CDR3. A D gene is named only where the DNA matches it firmly. Size is omitted from some rows. Given values are once, few, many or a class for expanded clones.

j_call: TRBJ2-3
clone_size: once
d_call: TRBD2
v_call: TRBV3-1/TRBV3-2
cdr3_nt: TGTGCCAGCAGCCAAGCCGGCAAAGCGGGGGCGCTCCAAGATACGCAGTATTTT
cdr3_aa: CASSQAGKAGALQDTQYF

j_call: TRBJ1-5
clone_size: NA
d_call: NA
v_call: TRBV5-5
cdr3_nt: TGTGCCAGCAGCTCCACAGCTAGCAATCAGCCCCAGCATTTT
cdr3_aa: CASSSTASNQPQHF

j_call: TRBJ2-3
clone_size: NA
d_call: TRBD1
v_call: TRBV2
cdr3_nt: TGTGCCAGCAGTGACGAACAGGGGGATTTCACAGATACGCAGTATTTT
cdr3_aa: CASSDEQGDFTDTQYF

j_call: TRBJ1-3
clone_size: NA
d_call: NA
v_call: TRBV30
cdr3_nt: TGTGCCTGGAGTGTTCTATCGGGGGGCTGGTCTGGAAACACCATATATTTT
cdr3_aa: CAWSVLSGGWSGNTIYF

j_call: TRBJ1-2
clone_size: NA
d_call: TRBD1
v_call: TRBV27
cdr3_nt: TGTGCCAGCGCGAGTTCAACGGGACAGCACTATGGCTACACCTTC
cdr3_aa: CASASSTGQHYGYTF

j_call: TRBJ1-6
clone_size: NA
d_call: NA
v_call: TRBV4-2
cdr3_nt: TGTGCCAGCAGCCAAGATAGGGGGGGCAGTTCACCCCTCCACTTT
cdr3_aa: CASSQDRGGSSPLHF

j_call: TRBJ2-5
clone_size: NA
d_call: NA
v_call: TRBV3-1/TRBV3-2
cdr3_nt: TGTGCCAGCAGCCCCATGGGGGGACAAGAGACCCAGTACTTC
cdr3_aa: CASSPMGGQETQYF

j_call: TRBJ1-1
clone_size: NA
d_call: NA
v_call: TRBV6-5
cdr3_nt: TGTGCCAGCAGTTACCGAGGCGGAAAAAACACTGAAGCTTTCTTT
cdr3_aa: CASSYRGGKNTEAFF

j_call: TRBJ1-1
clone_size: few
d_call: TRBD1
v_call: TRBV28
cdr3_nt: TGTGCCAGCAGTGAGGGACAGGGTAAGGATTTTGGAGCTTTCTTT
cdr3_aa: CASSEGQGKDFGAFF

j_call: TRBJ1-1
clone_size: NA
d_call: TRBD1
v_call: TRBV10-2
cdr3_nt: TGCGCCAGCATCAGGGACAGGGATAACACTGAAGCTTTCTTT
cdr3_aa: CASIRDRDNTEAFF